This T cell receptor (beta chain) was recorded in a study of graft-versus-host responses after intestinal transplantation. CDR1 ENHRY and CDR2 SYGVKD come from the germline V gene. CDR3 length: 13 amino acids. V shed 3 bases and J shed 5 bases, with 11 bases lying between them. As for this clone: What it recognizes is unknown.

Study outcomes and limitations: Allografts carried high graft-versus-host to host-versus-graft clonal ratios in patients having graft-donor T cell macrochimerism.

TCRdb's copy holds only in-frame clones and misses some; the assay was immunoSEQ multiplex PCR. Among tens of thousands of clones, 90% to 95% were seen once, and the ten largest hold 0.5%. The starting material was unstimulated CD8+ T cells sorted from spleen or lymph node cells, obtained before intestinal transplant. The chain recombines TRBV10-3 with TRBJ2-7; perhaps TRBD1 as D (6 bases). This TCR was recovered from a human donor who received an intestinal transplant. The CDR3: CAISDGAGDEQYF. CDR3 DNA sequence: TGTGCCATCAGTGACGGCGCAGGGGACGAGCAGTACTTC.